The clone carrying this T cell receptor (beta chain) occurred a few times. The target antigen is unknown. This record comes from a study of beta chain features in type 1 diabetes. Whole-study results and caveats: Type 1 diabetes patients had TCRB CDR3s that were shorter (moderately but significantly so) in all four CD4+ subsets.

J lost 3 bases, V lost 5 bases, and 3 bases had no gene match. Germline values: CDR1 LGHNA, CDR2 YNFKEQ. This CDR3 has 14 amino acids. As every portion of the isolated RNA was reverse transcribed, the sequencing read expressed TCRB transcripts. Measured with immunoSEQ multiplex PCR; TCRdb has only the in-frame clones, and not every one. The data show approximately 250,000 clones, with 15% to 20% seen just once and about 0.08% held by the top ten. The chain joins TRBV4-2 to TRBJ1-1, with 10 bases that match TRBD1. Sequencing was carried out using naive CD4+ T cells from blood. The sequence was obtained from a man under 40 with type 1 diabetes. DNA for the CDR3: TGTGCCAGCAGCAGACAGGGGGCCGACACTGAAGCTTTCTTT. It yields the protein CASSRQGADTEAFF.